These 24 T cell receptor beta chains were sequenced from one sample in a study of neurological immune-mediated disorders. TCRdb analysed the 5' RACE reads with MiXCR anew, one entry per CDR3 protein. The top ten hold 6.8% of the sample, which has tens of thousands of distinct CDR3 sequences, 11% to 15% seen once. Sequenced material: PBMCs. Every receptor here comes from a woman in her forties or fifties in good health.

Ten or more counts support this clonotype. V is TRBV20-1 and J is TRBJ2-7, with a possible D match to TRBD2 (6 bases). This CDR3 has 17 amino acids. Germline CDR1 is DFQATT and CDR2 is SNEGSKA (reference sequence). V shed 0 bases and J shed 7 bases, with 25 bases lying between them. The CDR3 region has the DNA TGCAGTGCTAGAGATTCAGTTCCCGGGACTCCCGAGATGGAGCAGTACTTC. Its translation is CSARDSVPGTPEMEQYF.

This chain connects TRBV12-3 or TRBV12-4 to TRBJ2-7, with a possible D match to TRBD1 (6 bases). V lost 0 bases and J 0 bases, leaving 9 bases between the germline ends. The CDR3 consists of 15 residues. The CDR3 nucleotides are TGTGCCAGCAGTTTAGCGGGGGCCACCTCCTACGAGCAGTACTTC. This translates into CASSLAGATSYEQYF.

This clonotype was detected ten times or more. The genes are TRBV7-9 and TRBJ2-1; no reliable D call. Germline V gene sequence: CDR1 SEHNR, CDR2 FQNEAQ (reference sequence). V shed 5 bases and J shed 8 bases, with 10 bases lying between them. The CDR3 has 12 amino acids. The CDR3 bases are TGTGCCAGCAGCCCCCCTGGGGATGAGCAGTTCTTC. Protein product: CASSPPGDEQFF. The full variable domain, completed using reference TRBV7-9 and TRBJ2-1, is DTGVSQNPRHKITKRGQNVTFRCDPISEHNRLYWYRQTLGQGPEFLTYFQNEAQLEKSRLLSDRFSAERPKGSFSTLEIQRTEQGDSAMYLCASSPPGDEQFFGPGTRLTVL.

This clonotype appeared a few times. This rearrangement joins TRBV5-1 to TRBJ2-3; the D is unclear. Germline lookup yields CDR1 SGHRS and CDR2 YFSETQ. V gave up 4 bases and J gave up 2 bases, with 8 bases separating them. The CDR3 length is 13 residues. The CDR3 DNA sequence: TGCGCCAGCAGCGAACGAAACACAGATACGCAGTATTTT. Translating gives CASSERNTDTQYF.

This clonotype was observed many times. V and J are TRBV5-1 and TRBJ1-1; D call uncertain. V lost 2 bases and J 1 base, leaving 12 bases between the germline ends. The CDR3 is 15 amino acids. Germline V gives CDR1 SGHRS, CDR2 YFSETQ. CDR3 nucleotides: TGCGCCAGCAGCTTCATCACAATGGGGAACACTGAAGCTTTCTTT. Its protein product is CASSFITMGNTEAFF. The full variable domain, rest sourced from reference TRBV5-1 and TRBJ1-1, is KAGVTQTPRYLIKTRGQQVTLSCSPISGHRSVSWYQQTPGQGLQFLFEYFSETQRNKGNFPGRFSGRQFSNSRSEMNVSTLELGDSALYLCASSFITMGNTEAFFGQGTRLTVV.

This clonotype was detected many times. The rearrangement uses TRBV28 and TRBJ2-3; 13 bases map to TRBD2. CDR3 length: 16 amino acids. Germline V gene lookup returns CDR1 MDHEN and CDR2 SYDVKM. With 4 bases clipped from V and 0 bases from J, the junction kept 1 base outside the gene matches. The CDR3 coding sequence is TGTGCCAGCAGTTCGGGACTAGCGGGGAGCACAGATACGCAGTATTTT. It specifies CASSSGLAGSTDTQYF.

This clonotype has at least ten counts. The chain employs TRBV3-1 and TRBJ2-1; D is unresolved. Germline V gene sequence: CDR1 LGHDT, CDR2 YNNKEL (reference sequence). V was cut by 3 bases and J by 4 bases, with 10 bases left in between. The CDR3 covers 14 residues. The CDR3 loop reads CASSQGSVYNEQFF. The CDR3 DNA reads as TGTGCCAGCAGCCAGGGCAGTGTGTACAATGAGCAGTTCTTC.

This clonotype was counted many times. The chain recombines TRBV12-3 or TRBV12-4 with TRBJ2-5; 11 bases match TRBD2. V was pared by 5 bases and J by 0 bases, with 11 bases of the junction left unmatched. This CDR3 region has 18 residues. The CDR3 is CASSMEVTSGAYQETQYF. Written as DNA, the CDR3 is TGTGCCAGCAGTATGGAGGTGACTAGCGGGGCGTACCAAGAGACCCAGTACTTC.

In this sample, this clonotype turned up many times. The chain uses TRBV5-1 and TRBJ1-4; 8 positions agree with TRBD1. The CDR3 spans 15 residues. Germline V gives CDR1 SGHRS, CDR2 YFSETQ. J gave up 6 bases and V 4 bases, and 8 bases lay outside the gene matches. This CDR3 is CASSLGQANDEKLFF. The CDR3 DNA sequence: TGCGCCAGCAGCCTGGGACAGGCCAACGATGAAAAACTGTTTTTT.

This clonotype showed up many times. This chain uses TRBV3-1 with TRBJ1-2; D is unclear. The germline gives CDR1 LGHDT, CDR2 YNNKEL (reference sequence). The CDR3 is 13 amino acids. Trimming stripped 3 bases from V and 7 bases from J, with 12 bases between. The chain's CDR3 is CASSQERLAGYTF. In DNA, the CDR3 is TGTGCCAGCAGCCAGGAAAGATTGGCTGGCTACACCTTC.

This clonotype was seen ten or more times. The rearrangement uses TRBV12-3 or TRBV12-4 and TRBJ2-6; D not resolved. V lost 1 base, J lost 1 base, and 5 bases lay in between. The CDR3 has 15 residues. CDR3 DNA: TGTGCCAGCAGTTTAGGGGGATCTGGGGCCAACGTCCTGACTTTC. Protein product: CASSLGGSGANVLTF.

The chain employs TRBV10-3 and TRBJ2-2, with a weak D call TRBD2 (6 bases). Germline V lookup: CDR1 ENHRY, CDR2 SYGVKD. Trimming shortened V by 0 bases and J by 4 bases, and 12 bases separated the two germline ends. The CDR3 consists of 16 residues. The CDR3 coding sequence is TGTGCCATCAGTGAGTCGATGGGAGGCGTCACCGGGGAGCTGTTTTTT. Its protein product is CAISESMGGVTGELFF.

This clonotype was detected many times. The chain employs TRBV28 and TRBJ2-3; D possibly corresponds to TRBD2 (5 bases). V was cut by 5 bases and J by 2 bases, with 8 bases left in between. Germline CDR1 MDHEN, CDR2 SYDVKM. The CDR3 contains 13 residues. CDR3 amino acids: CASSAGVTDTQYF. The DNA for the CDR3 is TGTGCCAGCAGTGCGGGCGTCACAGATACGCAGTATTTT.

The table lists this clonotype with many counts. V and J are TRBV5-1 and TRBJ2-7; 7 bases are shared with TRBD1. Germline V gene lookup returns CDR1 SGHRS and CDR2 YFSETQ. Unmatched junction bases numbered 6, after V lost 4 bases and J lost 2 bases. The CDR3 is 14 amino acids. The CDR3 DNA reads TGCGCCAGCAGCGAGGGACAGTCTACCTACGAGCAGTACTTC. Translating gives CASSEGQSTYEQYF.

This clonotype came up many times. The gene calls are TRBV5-1 and TRBJ1-5; tentatively, D is TRBD1 (6 bases). CDR3 size: 17 residues. The V gene's germline CDR1 is SGHRS and CDR2 YFSETQ. Trimming pared 0 bases from V and 1 base from J, leaving 14 bases between. The CDR3 nucleotides are TGCGCCAGCAGCTTGGGGGACACCCGGTCGAGCAATCAGCCCCAGCATTTT. Translating it yields CASSLGDTRSSNQPQHF.

This clonotype was recorded a few times. The V call is TRBV6-1, the J call TRBJ1-2; D may be TRBD1 (5 bases). Germline V gives CDR1 MNHNS, CDR2 SASEGT. The length of the CDR3 is 12 residues. The V gene lost 6 bases and the J gene lost 5 bases, with 10 bases spanning the gap. Here the CDR3 reads CASRAGLYGYTF. DNA of the CDR3: TGTGCCAGCAGGGCAGGGCTTTATGGCTACACCTTC.

This clonotype appeared many times. The rearrangement uses TRBV12-3 or TRBV12-4 and TRBJ2-1, with TRBD1 matching 7 bases. The V and J ends lost 2 bases and 6 bases, in that order; junction bases with no gene match: 4. This CDR3 spans 14 amino acids. This CDR3 is CASSLMRDSNEQFF. The CDR3 bases are TGTGCCAGCAGTTTAATGAGGGACAGCAATGAGCAGTTCTTC.

In this sample, this clonotype turned up many times. The chain joins TRBV5-1 to TRBJ1-5; D remains ambiguous. Germline loops: CDR1 SGHRS, CDR2 YFSETQ. The length of the CDR3 is 13 residues. Trimming removed 2 bases from V and 3 bases from J, with 6 bases in between. The CDR3 DNA reads TGCGCCAGCAGCTTAGCTGTCAATCAGCCCCAGCATTTT. As protein: CASSLAVNQPQHF.

This clonotype was observed at least ten times. The rearrangement uses TRBV9 and TRBJ2-2; TRBD2 matches 12 bases. Germline lookup yields CDR1 SGDLS and CDR2 YYNGEE. Germline trimming cut 3 bases from V and 7 bases from J; bases unmatched to any gene: 7. The CDR3 runs to 16 residues. CDR3 sequence (DNA): TGTGCCAGCAGCGGACCTAGCGGGGGGGCCGGCGGGGAGCTGTTTTTT. Its translation: CASSGPSGGAGGELFF.

This clonotype came up many times. The chain couples TRBV7-2 to TRBJ1-2; D possibly corresponds to TRBD1 (6 bases). CDR3 length: 13 amino acids. Trimming took 3 bases from V and 4 from J, leaving 9 bases between them. CDR1 is SGHTA and CDR2 is FQGNSA in the germline V gene. CDR3 region: CASSLDSPYGYTF. The CDR3 nucleotides are TGTGCCAGCAGCTTGGACAGTCCCTATGGCTACACCTTC. The full variable domain, with the rest looked up from reference TRBV7-2 and TRBJ1-2, is GAGVSQSPSNKVTEKGKDVELRCDPISGHTALYWYRQSLGQGLEFLIYFQGNSAPDKSGLPSDRFSAERTGGSVSTLTIQRTQQEDSAVYLCASSLDSPYGYTFGSGTRLTVV.

Many counts were recorded for this clonotype. The chain is built from TRBV5-1 and TRBJ2-7, with 8 bases matching TRBD2. The CDR3 consists of 14 residues. J gave up 4 bases and V 4 bases, and 7 bases lay outside the gene matches. Germline V gene lookup returns CDR1 SGHRS and CDR2 YFSETQ. The CDR3 DNA is TGCGCCAGCAGCAATAGCGGGATTGAGTACGAGCAGTACTTC. It encodes CASSNSGIEYEQYF. The full variable domain, completed using reference TRBV5-1 and TRBJ2-7, is KAGVTQTPRYLIKTRGQQVTLSCSPISGHRSVSWYQQTPGQGLQFLFEYFSETQRNKGNFPGRFSGRQFSNSRSEMNVSTLELGDSALYLCASSNSGIEYEQYFGPGTRLTVT.

As to this clonotype: This may stem from a read error, because a much larger clone lies one nucleotide away. The chain has TRBV28 and TRBJ2-1; no firm D call. The germline V gene has CDR1 MDHEN and CDR2 SYDVKM. There are 14 residues in the CDR3. Written as DNA, the CDR3 is TGTACCAGCAGTCCCCTAGGGTCTTTTTATGAGCAGTTCTTC. It codes for CTSSPLGSFYEQFF.

This clonotype was seen repeatedly, ten times or more. The chain is built from TRBV5-1 and TRBJ2-2; TRBD1 aligns across 8 bases. CDR1 is SGHRS, CDR2 YFSETQ, per germline. Trimming removed 0 bases from V and 8 bases from J; junction bases left unmatched: 9. This CDR3 contains 16 residues. CDR3 DNA sequence: TGCGCCAGCAGCTTGGAACAGGGGGGATCCACTGGGGAGCTGTTTTTT. It is translated as CASSLEQGGSTGELFF.

The chain has TRBV5-1 and TRBJ1-1; D unclear. The V end was cut by 9 bases, the J end by 5 bases, with 17 bases between. Germline assignment: CDR1 SGHRS and CDR2 YFSETQ. The CDR3 has 13 residues. CDR3 nucleotide sequence: TGCGCCATCAGGAAAGGCGAGGGTACTGAAGCTTTCTTT. Translation gives CAIRKGEGTEAFF.